This T cell receptor beta chain was sequenced during a study of cytomegalovirus exposure and HLA in healthy donors. General study points: In a later analysis, at a false discovery rate of 0.05, some 15,000 TCR beta sequences were associated with HLA alleles.

In the PCR, 60 Vbeta and 13 Jbeta primers were used. TCRdb keeps only in-frame clones here, not all; method: immunoSEQ multiplex PCR. This sample carries about 160,000 clones, around 83% of them seen once, and the ten largest clones take 0.95% to 1%. With regard to this clone: Antigen specificity is unknown.

This CDR3 comprises 16 residues. With 1 base clipped from V and 4 bases from J, the junction kept 3 bases outside the gene matches. Germline V gives CDR1 MGHRA, CDR2 YSYEKL. Sequencing was carried out using PBMCs. The chain couples TRBV4-1 to TRBJ2-1, with 11 positions matching TRBD2. This clonotype was sampled from a girl aged 2-10 years in good health and CMV-seropositive. The CDR3 region is CASSQGTSGSYNEQFF. The CDR3 coding sequence is TGCGCCAGCAGCCAAGGGACTAGCGGGTCTTACAATGAGCAGTTCTTC.